The rows below give T cell receptor beta chains drawn from one sample of a study of cytomegalovirus exposure and HLA in healthy donors. Using immunoSEQ multiplex PCR, the repertoire was profiled, and TCRdb retains in-frame clones only, with some absent. Of about 130,000 clones in the sample, roughly 75% were seen once. The sequenced sample was PBMCs. These receptor sequences come from a man aged 30 to 45 in good health and CMV-seropositive. Both conserved end residues are part of each CDR3. D genes are given only for firm matches. Clone size is stated in some rows and not others, as once, few, many or a class when expanded.

cdr3_aa: CSVEDQSGSYEQYF
cdr3_nt: TGCAGCGTTGAAGATCAGAGCGGCTCCTACGAGCAGTACTTC
d_call: NA
j_call: TRBJ2-7
v_call: TRBV29-1
clone_size: NA

cdr3_aa: CASSKSSYEQYF
cdr3_nt: TGCGCCAGCAGCAAGAGCTCCTACGAGCAGTACTTC
d_call: NA
j_call: TRBJ2-7
v_call: TRBV5-1
clone_size: NA

cdr3_aa: CASSPRTGDEQYF
cdr3_nt: TGTGCCAGCTCACCAAGGACAGGGGACGAGCAGTACTTC
d_call: TRBD1
j_call: TRBJ2-7
v_call: TRBV18
clone_size: NA

cdr3_aa: CASSQEQVEPVEQYF
cdr3_nt: TGTGCCAGCAGCCAAGAACAGGTGGAGCCGGTCGAGCAGTACTTC
d_call: NA
j_call: TRBJ2-7
v_call: TRBV4-2
clone_size: few

cdr3_aa: CASKVATYNEQFF
cdr3_nt: TGTGCCAGTAAAGTAGCGACCTACAATGAGCAGTTCTTC
d_call: NA
j_call: TRBJ2-1
v_call: TRBV2
clone_size: NA

cdr3_aa: CATVGGGADTQYF
cdr3_nt: TGTGCCACCGTCGGAGGAGGGGCAGATACGCAGTATTTT
d_call: NA
j_call: TRBJ2-3
v_call: TRBV5-4
clone_size: NA

cdr3_aa: CASSLALAAAIQYF
cdr3_nt: TGTGCCAGCAGCTTAGCGCTAGCCGCCGCCATTCAGTACTTC
d_call: NA
j_call: TRBJ2-4
v_call: TRBV11-1
clone_size: NA

cdr3_aa: CASSLKAGGEQYF
cdr3_nt: TGTGCCAGCAGCTTAAAAGCGGGAGGCGAGCAGTACTTC
d_call: TRBD2
j_call: TRBJ2-7
v_call: TRBV7-2
clone_size: once

cdr3_aa: CASSGGGSVSEAFF
cdr3_nt: TGTGCCAGCAGCGGAGGGGGCTCTGTCTCTGAAGCTTTCTTT
d_call: TRBD1
j_call: TRBJ1-1
v_call: TRBV9
clone_size: NA

cdr3_aa: CASSLAGRAQLIGNNEQFF
cdr3_nt: TGTGCCAGCAGCTTAGCGGGGAGAGCCCAGCTTATAGGGAACAATGAGCAGTTCTTC
d_call: NA
j_call: TRBJ2-1
v_call: TRBV7-6
clone_size: NA

cdr3_aa: CASSQVVAYEQYF
cdr3_nt: TGCGCCAGCAGCCAAGTAGTGGCCTACGAGCAGTACTTC
d_call: NA
j_call: TRBJ2-7
v_call: TRBV4-3
clone_size: NA

cdr3_aa: CAWSQTGDGYTF
cdr3_nt: TGTGCCTGGAGTCAGACAGGGGATGGCTACACCTTC
d_call: TRBD1
j_call: TRBJ1-2
v_call: TRBV30
clone_size: NA

cdr3_aa: CASSQESNQPQHF
cdr3_nt: TGTGCCAGCTCACAGGAGAGCAATCAGCCCCAGCATTTT
d_call: NA
j_call: TRBJ1-5
v_call: TRBV18
clone_size: few

cdr3_aa: CASTRGTEAFF
cdr3_nt: TGCGCCAGCACTCGAGGCACTGAAGCTTTCTTT
d_call: NA
j_call: TRBJ1-1
v_call: TRBV5-1
clone_size: NA

cdr3_aa: CASGEGQETQYF
cdr3_nt: TGCGCTTCGGGGGAGGGCCAAGAGACCCAGTACTTC
d_call: TRBD2
j_call: TRBJ2-5
v_call: TRBV5-1
clone_size: few

cdr3_aa: CASSLSGYLNTEAFF
cdr3_nt: TGTGCCAGCAGTTTATCAGGATACTTGAACACTGAAGCTTTCTTT
d_call: NA
j_call: TRBJ1-1
v_call: TRBV28
clone_size: NA

cdr3_aa: CASSSDRPHGYTF
cdr3_nt: TGTGCCAGCAGCTCGGACAGGCCCCATGGCTACACCTTC
d_call: TRBD1
j_call: TRBJ1-2
v_call: TRBV7-9
clone_size: NA

cdr3_aa: CASSLGAGKEQYF
cdr3_nt: TGTGCCAGCAGCTTAGGGGCAGGGAAGGAGCAGTACTTC
d_call: NA
j_call: TRBJ2-7
v_call: TRBV7-2
clone_size: NA

cdr3_aa: CASSQSPSGQSLSTDTQYF
cdr3_nt: TGCGCCAGCAGCCAATCGCCTTCCGGACAGTCTTTAAGCACAGATACGCAGTATTTT
d_call: NA
j_call: TRBJ2-3
v_call: TRBV4-3
clone_size: NA

cdr3_aa: CASSLSSLGQGMEKLFF
cdr3_nt: TGTGCCAGCAGTTTATCATCTTTGGGACAGGGTATGGAAAAACTGTTTTTT
d_call: TRBD1
j_call: TRBJ1-4
v_call: TRBV27
clone_size: NA

cdr3_aa: CASRRGLAGGINTGELFF
cdr3_nt: TGTGCCAGCCGCCGCGGACTAGCGGGAGGTATCAACACCGGGGAGCTGTTTTTT
d_call: TRBD2
j_call: TRBJ2-2
v_call: TRBV2
clone_size: NA

cdr3_aa: CASSLNPGPHEQYF
cdr3_nt: TGTGCCAGCAGCTTAAATCCAGGCCCCCACGAGCAGTACTTC
d_call: NA
j_call: TRBJ2-7
v_call: TRBV7-3
clone_size: NA

cdr3_aa: CASSPTGGSQPQHF
cdr3_nt: TGTGCCAGCAGCCCGACAGGGGGCAGTCAGCCCCAGCATTTT
d_call: TRBD1
j_call: TRBJ1-5
v_call: TRBV2
clone_size: NA

cdr3_aa: CASGISLAGYNEQFF
cdr3_nt: TGTGCTAGTGGAATCTCTTTAGCGGGATACAATGAGCAGTTCTTC
d_call: TRBD2
j_call: TRBJ2-1
v_call: TRBV12-5
clone_size: NA

cdr3_aa: CASRRTGGQPQHF
cdr3_nt: TGTGCCAGCAGACGGACAGGGGGGCAGCCCCAGCATTTT
d_call: TRBD1
j_call: TRBJ1-5
v_call: TRBV6-5
clone_size: once

cdr3_aa: CASSADRGLSEKLFF
cdr3_nt: TGTGCCAGCAGCGCGGACAGGGGGCTGAGCGAAAAACTGTTTTTT
d_call: TRBD1
j_call: TRBJ1-4
v_call: TRBV9
clone_size: NA

cdr3_aa: CASRPDRVNTEAFF
cdr3_nt: TGCGCCAGCAGACCGGACAGGGTAAACACTGAAGCTTTCTTT
d_call: TRBD1
j_call: TRBJ1-1
v_call: TRBV10-2
clone_size: few

cdr3_aa: CAKGVAGAYEQYF
cdr3_nt: TGCGCCAAGGGGGTGGCAGGGGCCTACGAGCAGTACTTC
d_call: NA
j_call: TRBJ2-7
v_call: TRBV10-1
clone_size: NA

cdr3_aa: CASSPNRGRDTEAFF
cdr3_nt: TGTGCCAGCAGCCCAAACAGGGGGAGGGACACTGAAGCTTTCTTT
d_call: TRBD1
j_call: TRBJ1-1
v_call: TRBV5-4
clone_size: once

cdr3_aa: CADKLRPSGSSEFF
cdr3_nt: TGTGCCGACAAACTACGACCCAGCGGGAGTTCCGAGTTCTTC
d_call: TRBD2
j_call: TRBJ2-1
v_call: TRBV5-4
clone_size: NA

cdr3_aa: CASSEEGKRGPDTQYF
cdr3_nt: TGTGCCAGCAGCGAAGAGGGGAAAAGGGGCCCAGATACGCAGTATTTT
d_call: NA
j_call: TRBJ2-3
v_call: TRBV2
clone_size: NA

cdr3_aa: CASSDSGGRYQPQHF
cdr3_nt: TGTGCCAGCAGTGACTCAGGGGGTAGATATCAGCCCCAGCATTTT
d_call: TRBD1
j_call: TRBJ1-5
v_call: TRBV2
clone_size: NA

cdr3_aa: CASSRTGTDTQYF
cdr3_nt: TGCGCCAGCAGTAGGACTGGCACAGATACGCAGTATTTT
d_call: NA
j_call: TRBJ2-3
v_call: TRBV10-1
clone_size: NA

cdr3_aa: CASSRQGSYEQYF
cdr3_nt: TGTGCCAGCAGCCGACAGGGGTCCTACGAGCAGTACTTC
d_call: TRBD1
j_call: TRBJ2-7
v_call: TRBV14
clone_size: NA

cdr3_aa: CASSPIAGEYGGYGYTF
cdr3_nt: TGTGCCAGTAGTCCCATTGCAGGGGAGTACGGAGGATATGGCTACACCTTC
d_call: NA
j_call: TRBJ1-2
v_call: TRBV19
clone_size: NA

cdr3_aa: CASSLEGRGLAGDEQYF
cdr3_nt: TGCGCCAGCAGCTTGGAGGGTCGTGGTCTAGCGGGAGACGAGCAGTACTTC
d_call: TRBD2
j_call: TRBJ2-7
v_call: TRBV5-1
clone_size: NA

cdr3_aa: CANARGPTETQYF
cdr3_nt: TGTGCCAACGCAAGGGGTCCCACGGAGACCCAGTACTTC
d_call: NA
j_call: TRBJ2-5
v_call: TRBV5-4
clone_size: NA

cdr3_aa: CASSLARSLGDTQYF
cdr3_nt: TGTGCCAGCAGCTTGGCAAGGAGCTTGGGAGATACGCAGTATTTT
d_call: NA
j_call: TRBJ2-3
v_call: TRBV5-4
clone_size: NA

cdr3_aa: CASSQGQFGEKLFF
cdr3_nt: TGTGCCAGCAGCCAGGGACAGTTTGGCGAAAAACTGTTTTTT
d_call: TRBD1
j_call: TRBJ1-4
v_call: TRBV6-1
clone_size: NA

cdr3_aa: CASSLAGGYGYTF
cdr3_nt: TGTGCCAGCAGTTTAGCAGGGGGCTATGGCTACACCTTC
d_call: TRBD1
j_call: TRBJ1-2
v_call: TRBV28
clone_size: NA

cdr3_aa: CASSRSRLYGYTF
cdr3_nt: TGTGCCAGCAGTCGAAGCCGACTCTATGGCTACACCTTC
d_call: NA
j_call: TRBJ1-2
v_call: TRBV6-5
clone_size: NA

cdr3_aa: CASRGWGDTEAFF
cdr3_nt: TGTGCCAGCAGGGGCTGGGGGGACACTGAAGCTTTCTTT
d_call: NA
j_call: TRBJ1-1
v_call: TRBV25-1
clone_size: NA